The sequence of this TCR beta chain was determined in a study of control samples from healthy donors and cancer patients (dated by TCRdb to 2018 to 2021). The library was obtained by the immunoSEQ multiplex PCR assay. In TCRdb, the immuneACCESS table is reduced to in-frame sequences with V and J assigned. These tables do not hold every clone; where another copy was compared, an unresolved V gene accounts for under half, and the others remain unexplained. For this sample there are 200,000 or so clones; about 91% appear just once. The ten largest clones represent about 1.7% of the sample. Comment on this clone: The specificity of this receptor is unknown. No per-base quality is available; no much larger clone lies one base away. This CDR3 is also generated by other DNA sequences in the sample.

In the germline V gene, CDR1 corresponds to SGHRS and CDR2 to YFSETQ. Cut back by 0 bases and 2 bases, the V and J ends lie 15 bases apart. CDR3 length: 16 amino acids, cysteine to phenylalanine. The DNA shown is the 48-base CDR3, in frame from base 1. The chain joins TRBV5-1 to TRBJ2-7; the D gene is perhaps TRBD1, on 5 matching bases. The sequencing input was blood. The receptor's source is a young man in good health. The sequence in DNA is TGCGCCAGCAGCTTGGCCCCAGGGCAGGGAACCTACGAGCAGTACTTC. Its protein reads: CASSLAPGQGTYEQYF.